Listed below are T cell receptor beta chains from one sample, sequenced in a study of cytotoxic CD8 clonotypes in ibrutinib-treated CLL. Profiled with immunoSEQ multiplex PCR; TCRdb holds only in-frame clones, not every one. The sample lists 300,000 to 350,000 clones; roughly 80% were seen once. The sample in question was PBMCs, obtained before ibrutinib treatment. These receptors all come from a human donor with chronic lymphocytic leukemia. Both conserved end residues are part of each CDR3. Fields, in order: clone size, J gene, V gene, D gene, CDR3 DNA, CDR3 protein. The D gene is left open where the match is weak. Clone size appears in some rows only: once, few, many, or a class for an expanded clone.

>.|TRBJ2-7|TRBV25-1|TRBD2
TGTGCCAGCAGTGTGGGGACTAGCGGGAGCTACGAGCAGTACTTC
CASSVGTSGSYEQYF
>few|TRBJ1-5|TRBV6-1|.
TGTGCCAGCACCCCGGGACGCTTCAATCAGCCCCAGCATTTT
CASTPGRFNQPQHF
>.|TRBJ1-2|TRBV28|TRBD1
TGTGCCAGCAGTGTGACAGGGGGAGGTGTATATGGCTACACCTTC
CASSVTGGGVYGYTF
>.|TRBJ1-1|TRBV11-3|.
TGTGCCAGCAGCTTTAGGTTGAACACTGAAGCTTTCTTT
CASSFRLNTEAFF
>.|TRBJ2-2|TRBV11-2|TRBD1
TGTGCCAGCAGCTTAGTTGGACAGGCCCACGGGGAGCTGTTTTTT
CASSLVGQAHGELFF
>.|TRBJ2-1|TRBV7-2|TRBD2
TGTGCCAGCAGCTCCAGAGCGGGACTAGCGGGAGGGCATGAGCAGTTCTTC
CASSSRAGLAGGHEQFF
>.|TRBJ2-7|TRBV19|.
TGTGCCAGTAGCCCCGGAGCGCGAAACTACGAGCAGTACTTC
CASSPGARNYEQYF
>few|TRBJ2-7|TRBV18|TRBD2
TGTGCCAGCTCACCCTTAACTAGCGGGACTTACGAGCAGTACTTC
CASSPLTSGTYEQYF
>.|TRBJ2-5|TRBV19|.
TGTGCCAGTAGTTCCACAGGGCCGCAAGAGACCCAGTACTTC
CASSSTGPQETQYF
>.|TRBJ1-5|TRBV6-1|.
TGTGCCAGTAAAACTTATAGCAATCAGCCCCAGCATTTT
CASKTYSNQPQHF
>.|TRBJ2-7|TRBV5-1|TRBD2
TGCGCCAGCAGCTTGGGCGCTAGCGGGGGGACAGGCTACGAGCAGTACTTC
CASSLGASGGTGYEQYF
>.|TRBJ2-7|TRBV29-1|.
TGCAGCGTTAAGGAAGCCTACGAGCAGTACTTC
CSVKEAYEQYF
>.|TRBJ1-1|TRBV11-2|.
TGTGCCAGCAGCGTCGAGGGGGAGGTCACTGAAGCTTTCTTT
CASSVEGEVTEAFF
>.|TRBJ2-1|TRBV7-6|.
TGTGCCAGCAGCCCACTTTTAGGTGGCGGGCCGTCCTACAATGAGCAGTTCTTC
CASSPLLGGGPSYNEQFF
>.|TRBJ2-1|TRBV19|TRBD2
TGTGCCAGTAGTATCCGCGGGAGCGTCTACAATGAGCAGTTCTTC
CASSIRGSVYNEQFF
>.|TRBJ2-1|TRBV6-5|.
TGTGCCAGCAGTTACGGGGGCCGCGTGGGTGAGCAGTTCTTC
CASSYGGRVGEQFF
>.|TRBJ2-5|TRBV14|.
TGTGCCAGCAGTCTCCAAAGTCGAGTGACCCAGTACTTC
CASSLQSRVTQYF
>few|TRBJ2-7|TRBV10-3|TRBD2
TGTGCCAGAGACCTAGCGGGAGGAACCTACGAGCAGTACTTC
CARDLAGGTYEQYF